This TCR beta chain was found in a study of STAT5B mutations in CD4+ large granular lymphocyte leukemia. General observations from the study: Without putative leukemic clones, patient CD4-sorted repertoires remained more clonal than healthy CD4+ repertoires.

With respect to this clone: Its antigen is currently unknown.

This CDR3 spans 11 amino acids. V lost 6 bases to trimming and J lost 5 bases, with 8 bases between them. Germline values: CDR1 SNHLY, CDR2 FYNNEI. Repertoires were generated with immunoSEQ multiplex PCR, while TCRdb's copy carries only in-frame clones and drops some. The sample carries tens of thousands of clones, 65% to 85% recorded once. The specimen was CD4+ T cells from blood buffy coats. This sequence joins TRBV2 and TRBJ2-7; D not certain. This TCR came from a human donor in good health. CDR3 coding DNA: TGTGCCAGCAGCCTAGAGGACGAGCAGTACTTC. This codes for CASSLEDEQYF.